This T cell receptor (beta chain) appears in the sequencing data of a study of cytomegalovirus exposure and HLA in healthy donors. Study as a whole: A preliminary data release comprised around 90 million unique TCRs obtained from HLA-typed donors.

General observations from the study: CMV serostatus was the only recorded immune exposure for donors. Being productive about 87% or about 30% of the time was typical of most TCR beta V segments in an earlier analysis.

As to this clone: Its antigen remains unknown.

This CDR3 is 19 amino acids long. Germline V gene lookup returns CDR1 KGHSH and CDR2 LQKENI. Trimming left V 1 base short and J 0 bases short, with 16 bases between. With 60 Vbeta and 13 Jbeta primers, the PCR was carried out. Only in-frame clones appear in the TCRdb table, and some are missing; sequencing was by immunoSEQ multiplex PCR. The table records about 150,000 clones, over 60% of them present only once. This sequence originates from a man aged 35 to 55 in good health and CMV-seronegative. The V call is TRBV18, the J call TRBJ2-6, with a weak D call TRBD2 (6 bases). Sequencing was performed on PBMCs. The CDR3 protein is CASSPLRTREASGANVLTF. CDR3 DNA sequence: TGTGCCAGCTCACCACTTCGTACGCGGGAAGCCTCTGGGGCCAACGTCCTGACTTTC.